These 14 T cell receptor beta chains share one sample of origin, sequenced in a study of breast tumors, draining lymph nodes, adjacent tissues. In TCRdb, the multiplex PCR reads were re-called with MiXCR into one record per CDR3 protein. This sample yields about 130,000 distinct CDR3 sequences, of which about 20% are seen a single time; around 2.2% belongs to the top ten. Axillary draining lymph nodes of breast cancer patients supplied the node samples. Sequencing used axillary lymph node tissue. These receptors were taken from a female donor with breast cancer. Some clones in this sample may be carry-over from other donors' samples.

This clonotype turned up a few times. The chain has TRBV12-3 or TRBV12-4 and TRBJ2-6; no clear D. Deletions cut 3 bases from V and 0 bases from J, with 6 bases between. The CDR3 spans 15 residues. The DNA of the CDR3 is TGTGCCAGCAGTTTTGGAAGCTCTGGGGCCAACGTCCTGACTTTC. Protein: CASSFGSSGANVLTF.

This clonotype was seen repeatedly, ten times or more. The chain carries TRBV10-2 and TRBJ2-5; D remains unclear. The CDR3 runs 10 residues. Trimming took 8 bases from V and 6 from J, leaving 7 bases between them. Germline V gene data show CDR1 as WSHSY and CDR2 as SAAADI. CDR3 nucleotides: TGCGCCAGCGGGTCGAAGACCCAGTACTTC. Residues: CASGSKTQYF.

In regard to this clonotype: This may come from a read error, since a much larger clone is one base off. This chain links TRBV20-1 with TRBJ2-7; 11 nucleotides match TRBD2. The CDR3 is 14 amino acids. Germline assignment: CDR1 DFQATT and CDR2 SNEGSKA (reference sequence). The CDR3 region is CSARETSGTYEQCF. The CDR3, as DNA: TGCAGTGCTAGAGAGACTAGCGGGACCTACGAGCAGTGCTTC.

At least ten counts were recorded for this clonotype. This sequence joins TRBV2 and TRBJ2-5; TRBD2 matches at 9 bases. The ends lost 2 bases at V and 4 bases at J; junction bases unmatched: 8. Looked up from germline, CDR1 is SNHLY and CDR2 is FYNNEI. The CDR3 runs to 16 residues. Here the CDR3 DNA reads TGTGCCAGCAGTGAAAGTAGGGCGGGAGGGCGAGAGACCCAGTACTTC. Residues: CASSESRAGGRETQYF.

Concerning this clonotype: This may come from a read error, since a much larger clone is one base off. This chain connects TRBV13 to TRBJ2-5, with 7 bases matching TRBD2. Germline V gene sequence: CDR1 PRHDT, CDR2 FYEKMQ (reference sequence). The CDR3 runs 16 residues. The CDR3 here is CASSSIGGGYQGTQYF. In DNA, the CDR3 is TGTGCCAGCAGCTCCATTGGGGGAGGGTACCAAGGGACCCAGTACTTC.

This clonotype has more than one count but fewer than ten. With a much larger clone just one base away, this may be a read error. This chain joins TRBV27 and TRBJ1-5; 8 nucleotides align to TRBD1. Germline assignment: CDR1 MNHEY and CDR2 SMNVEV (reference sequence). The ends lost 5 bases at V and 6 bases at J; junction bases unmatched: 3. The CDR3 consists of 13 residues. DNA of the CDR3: TGTGCCAGCAGTGTCGACAGGGGTCAGCCCCAGCATTTT. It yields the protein CASSVDRGQPQHF.

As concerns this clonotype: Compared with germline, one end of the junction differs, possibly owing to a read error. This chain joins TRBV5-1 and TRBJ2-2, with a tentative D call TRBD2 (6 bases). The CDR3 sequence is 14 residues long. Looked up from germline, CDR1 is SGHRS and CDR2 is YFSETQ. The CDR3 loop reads CASSPPLNTGGLFF. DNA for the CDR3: TGCGCCAGCAGCCCCCCGCTCAACACCGGGGGGCTGTTTTTT.

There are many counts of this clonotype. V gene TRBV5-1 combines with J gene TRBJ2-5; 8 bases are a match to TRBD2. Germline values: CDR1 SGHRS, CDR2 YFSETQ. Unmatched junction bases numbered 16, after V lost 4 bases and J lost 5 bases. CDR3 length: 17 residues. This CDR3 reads CASSQAPGTPGGETQYF. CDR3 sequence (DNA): TGCGCCAGCAGCCAAGCACCCGGGACCCCGGGGGGGGAGACCCAGTACTTC.

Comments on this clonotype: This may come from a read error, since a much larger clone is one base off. This CDR3 reads CASSEGDPGGHGYTF. The DNA of the CDR3 is TGTGCCAGCAGCGAGGGGGACCCGGGCGGCCATGGCTACACCTTC. This sequence joins TRBV9 and TRBJ1-2; D might be TRBD1 (6 bases). V was trimmed by 3 bases and J by 6 bases, leaving 18 bases between them. Germline V gene lookup returns CDR1 SGDLS and CDR2 YYNGEE. This CDR3 spans 15 amino acids.

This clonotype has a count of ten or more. The chain's CDR3 is CSAGGQNYGYTF. CDR3 bases: TGCAGTGCTGGGGGACAGAACTATGGCTACACCTTC. V and J are TRBV20-1 and TRBJ1-2; 7 bases align to TRBD1. CDR1 and CDR2 (germline): DFQATT, SNEGSKA (reference sequence). The V and J ends lost 5 bases and 2 bases, in that order; junction bases with no gene match: 2. There are 12 residues in the CDR3.

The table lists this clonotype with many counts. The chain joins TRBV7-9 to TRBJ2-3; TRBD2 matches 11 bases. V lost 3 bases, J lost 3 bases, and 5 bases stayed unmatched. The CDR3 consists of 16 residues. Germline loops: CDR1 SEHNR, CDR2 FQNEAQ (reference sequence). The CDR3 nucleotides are TGTGCCAGCAGCTTGGGGACTAGCGGAGTTACAGATACGCAGTATTTT. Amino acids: CASSLGTSGVTDTQYF.

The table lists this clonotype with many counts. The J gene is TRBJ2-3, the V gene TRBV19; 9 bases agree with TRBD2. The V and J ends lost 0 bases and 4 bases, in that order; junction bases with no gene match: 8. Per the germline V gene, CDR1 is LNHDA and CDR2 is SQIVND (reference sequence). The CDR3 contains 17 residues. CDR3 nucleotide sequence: TGTGCCAGTAGTATAGATCGGCTAGCGGGAACGGCAGATACGCAGTATTTT. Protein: CASSIDRLAGTADTQYF.

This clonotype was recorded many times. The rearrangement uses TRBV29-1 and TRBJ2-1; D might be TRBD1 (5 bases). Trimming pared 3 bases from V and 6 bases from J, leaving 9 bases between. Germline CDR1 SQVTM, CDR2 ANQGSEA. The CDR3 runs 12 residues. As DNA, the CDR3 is TGCAGCGTTGAGGGGCTAGTCAATGAGCAGTTCTTC. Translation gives CSVEGLVNEQFF.

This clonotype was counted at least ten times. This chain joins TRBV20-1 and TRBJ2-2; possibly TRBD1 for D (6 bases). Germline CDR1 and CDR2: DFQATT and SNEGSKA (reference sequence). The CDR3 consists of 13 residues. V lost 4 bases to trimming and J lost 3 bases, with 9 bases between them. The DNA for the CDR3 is TGCAGTGCTATTGAGGGGGACACCGGGGAGCTGTTTTTT. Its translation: CSAIEGDTGELFF.